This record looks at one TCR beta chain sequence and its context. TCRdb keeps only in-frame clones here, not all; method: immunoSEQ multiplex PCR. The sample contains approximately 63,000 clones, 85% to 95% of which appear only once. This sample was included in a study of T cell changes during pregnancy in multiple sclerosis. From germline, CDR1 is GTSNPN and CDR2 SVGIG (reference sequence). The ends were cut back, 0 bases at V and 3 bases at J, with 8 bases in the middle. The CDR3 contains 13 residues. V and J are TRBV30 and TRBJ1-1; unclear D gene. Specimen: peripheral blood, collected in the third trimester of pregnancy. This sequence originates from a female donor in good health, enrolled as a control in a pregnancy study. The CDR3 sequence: CAWSVGVYTEAFF. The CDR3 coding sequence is TGTGCCTGGAGTGTAGGAGTCTACACTGAAGCTTTCTTT.